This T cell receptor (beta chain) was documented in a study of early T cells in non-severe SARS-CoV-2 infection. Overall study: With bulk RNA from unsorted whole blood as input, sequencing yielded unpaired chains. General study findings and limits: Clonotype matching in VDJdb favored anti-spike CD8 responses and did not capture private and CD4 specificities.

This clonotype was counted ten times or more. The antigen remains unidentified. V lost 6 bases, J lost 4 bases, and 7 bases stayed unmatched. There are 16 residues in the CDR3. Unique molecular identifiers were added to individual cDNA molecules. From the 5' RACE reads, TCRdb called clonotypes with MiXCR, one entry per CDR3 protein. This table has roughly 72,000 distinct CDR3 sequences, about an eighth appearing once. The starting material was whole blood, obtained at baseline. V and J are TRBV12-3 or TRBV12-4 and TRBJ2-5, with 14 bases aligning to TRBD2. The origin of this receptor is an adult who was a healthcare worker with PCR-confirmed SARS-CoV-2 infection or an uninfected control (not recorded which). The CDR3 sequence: CASSPTTSGGGETQYF. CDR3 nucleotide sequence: TGTGCCAGCAGCCCAACGACTAGCGGGGGGGGAGAGACCCAGTACTTC.